This T cell receptor (beta chain) is from a study of response to subunit inactivated influenza vaccine. This clonotype was recorded many times. MiXCR was run by TCRdb on the RT-PCR reads, yielding one entry per CDR3 protein. Seen here are just under 250,000 distinct CDR3 sequences, approximately 12% observed once, and the top ten hold approximately 8.3%. The CDR3 loop spans 14 amino acids. V lost 5 bases to trimming and J lost 4 bases, with 14 bases between them. From germline, CDR1 is SQVTM and CDR2 ANQGSEA. The source material was non-naive T cells sorted from PBMCs, sampled around two weeks before vaccination. The sequence was obtained from a man aged 45-65 years who received an inactivated influenza vaccine. The chain uses TRBV29-1 and TRBJ2-2, with D hard to call. CDR3 nucleotide sequence: TGCAGCGTTAAGTTCCAGGCGGCCACCGGGGAGCTGTTTTTT. Translated: CSVKFQAATGELFF.